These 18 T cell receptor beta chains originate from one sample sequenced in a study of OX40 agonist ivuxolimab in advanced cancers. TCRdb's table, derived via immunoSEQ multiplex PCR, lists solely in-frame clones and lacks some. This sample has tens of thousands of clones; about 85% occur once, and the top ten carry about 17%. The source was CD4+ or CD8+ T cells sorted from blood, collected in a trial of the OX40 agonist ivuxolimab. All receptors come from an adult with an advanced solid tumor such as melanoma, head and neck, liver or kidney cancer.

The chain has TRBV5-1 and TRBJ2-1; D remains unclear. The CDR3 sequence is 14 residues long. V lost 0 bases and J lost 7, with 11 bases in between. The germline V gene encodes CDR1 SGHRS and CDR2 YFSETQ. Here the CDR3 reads CASSLVLQSNEQFF. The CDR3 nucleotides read TGCGCCAGCAGCTTGGTACTCCAGTCAAATGAGCAGTTCTTC.

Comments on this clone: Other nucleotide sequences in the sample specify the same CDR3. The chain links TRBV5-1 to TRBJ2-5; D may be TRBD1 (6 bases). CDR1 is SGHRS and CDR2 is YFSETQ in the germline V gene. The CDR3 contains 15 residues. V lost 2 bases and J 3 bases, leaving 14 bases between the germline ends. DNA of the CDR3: TGCGCCAGCAGCTTCACAGGGTCGGAGGAAGAGACCCAGTACTTC. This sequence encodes CASSFTGSEEETQYF.

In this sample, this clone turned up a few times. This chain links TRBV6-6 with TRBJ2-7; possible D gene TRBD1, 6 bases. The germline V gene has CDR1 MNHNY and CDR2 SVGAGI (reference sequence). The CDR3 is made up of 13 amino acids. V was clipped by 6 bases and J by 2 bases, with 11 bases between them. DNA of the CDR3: TGTGCCAGCAGGGACAGATCCACCTACGAGCAGTACTTC. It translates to CASRDRSTYEQYF.

The CDR3 nucleotides are TGTGCCAGCTCACCACCGGTAGTCGAAGAGACCCAGTACTTC. Translating it yields CASSPPVVEETQYF. The rearrangement uses TRBV18 and TRBJ2-5; D unresolved. This CDR3 region has 14 residues. In germline, CDR1 is KGHSH, CDR2 LQKENI. Trimming left V 0 bases short and J 3 bases short, with 8 bases between. Full variable domain (rest looked up from reference TRBV18 and TRBJ2-5): NAGVMQNPRHLVRRRGQEARLRCSPMKGHSHVYWYRQLPEEGLKFMVYLQKENIIDESGMPKERFSAEFPKEGPSILRIQQVVRGDSAAYFCASSPPVVEETQYFGPGTRLLVL.

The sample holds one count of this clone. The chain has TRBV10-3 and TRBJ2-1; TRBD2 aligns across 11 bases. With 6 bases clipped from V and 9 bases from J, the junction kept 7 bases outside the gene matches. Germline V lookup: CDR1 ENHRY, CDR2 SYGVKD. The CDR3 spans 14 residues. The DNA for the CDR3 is TGTGCCATCAGAACTAGCGGGAGTCGCGCTGAGCAGTTCTTC. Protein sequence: CAIRTSGSRAEQFF.

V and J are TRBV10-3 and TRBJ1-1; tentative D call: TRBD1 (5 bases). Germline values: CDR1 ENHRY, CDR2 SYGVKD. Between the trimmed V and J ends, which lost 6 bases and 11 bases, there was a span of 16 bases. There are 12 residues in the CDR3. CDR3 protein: CAIRQTGAEAFF. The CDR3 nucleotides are TGTGCCATCAGACAAACCGGGGCCGAGGCTTTCTTT.

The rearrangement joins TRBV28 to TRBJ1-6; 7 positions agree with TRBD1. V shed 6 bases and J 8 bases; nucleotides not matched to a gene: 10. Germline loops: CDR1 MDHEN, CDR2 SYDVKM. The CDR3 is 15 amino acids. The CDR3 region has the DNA TGTGCCAGCAGAGCCCCAACAGGGGACCATTCACCCCTCCACTTT. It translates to CASRAPTGDHSPLHF.

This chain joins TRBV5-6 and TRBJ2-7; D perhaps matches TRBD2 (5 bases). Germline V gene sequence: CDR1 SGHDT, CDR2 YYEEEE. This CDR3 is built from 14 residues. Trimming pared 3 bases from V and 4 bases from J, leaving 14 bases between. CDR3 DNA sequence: TGTGCCAGCAGCTGGGGTGAGGGCTGGTACGAGCAGTACTTC. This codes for CASSWGEGWYEQYF.

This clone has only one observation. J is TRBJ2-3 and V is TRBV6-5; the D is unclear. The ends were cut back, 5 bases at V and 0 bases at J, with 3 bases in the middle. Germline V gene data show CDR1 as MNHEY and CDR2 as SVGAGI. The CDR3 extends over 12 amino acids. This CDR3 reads CASSDSTDTQYF. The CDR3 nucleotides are TGTGCCAGCAGTGACAGCACAGATACGCAGTATTTT.

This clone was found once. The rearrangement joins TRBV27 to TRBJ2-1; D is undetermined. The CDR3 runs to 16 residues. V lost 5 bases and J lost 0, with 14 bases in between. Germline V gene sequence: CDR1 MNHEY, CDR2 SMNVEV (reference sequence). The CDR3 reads CASSLSGDASYNEQFF. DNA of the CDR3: TGTGCCAGCAGTCTAAGTGGCGACGCCTCCTACAATGAGCAGTTCTTC.

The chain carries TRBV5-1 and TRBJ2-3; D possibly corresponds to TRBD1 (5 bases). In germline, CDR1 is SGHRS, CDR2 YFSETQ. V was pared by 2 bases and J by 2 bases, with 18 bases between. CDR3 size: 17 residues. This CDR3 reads CASSFNPRQQVTDTQYF. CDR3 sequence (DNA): TGCGCCAGCAGCTTTAATCCTCGACAGCAAGTCACAGATACGCAGTATTTT.

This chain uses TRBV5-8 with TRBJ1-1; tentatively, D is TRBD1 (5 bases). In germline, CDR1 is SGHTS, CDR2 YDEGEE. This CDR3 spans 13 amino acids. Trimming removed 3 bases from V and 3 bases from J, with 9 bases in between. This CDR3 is CASSSRDHTEAFF. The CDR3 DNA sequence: TGTGCCAGCAGCTCCCGGGACCACACTGAAGCTTTCTTT.

The CDR3 here is CASSLQYNEQFF. DNA for the CDR3: TGTGCCAGCAGCTTACAGTACAATGAGCAGTTCTTC. The chain links TRBV7-2 to TRBJ2-1, with unresolved D. Germline values: CDR1 SGHTA, CDR2 FQGNSA. V lost 2 bases and J 4 bases, leaving 3 bases between the germline ends. CDR3 size: 12 residues.

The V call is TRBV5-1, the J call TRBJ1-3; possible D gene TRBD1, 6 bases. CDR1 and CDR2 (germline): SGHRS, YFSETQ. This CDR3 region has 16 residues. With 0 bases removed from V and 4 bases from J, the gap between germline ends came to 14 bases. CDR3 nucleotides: TGCGCCAGCAGCTTGGATCCAGGGGCCGTCGGAAACACCATATATTTT. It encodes CASSLDPGAVGNTIYF.

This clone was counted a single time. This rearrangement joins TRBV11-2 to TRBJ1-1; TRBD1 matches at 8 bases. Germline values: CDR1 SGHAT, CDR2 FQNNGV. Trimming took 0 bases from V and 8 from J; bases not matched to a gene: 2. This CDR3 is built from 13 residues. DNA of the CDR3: TGTGCCAGCAGCTTAGAACGGGACAGGGAAGCTTTCTTT. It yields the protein CASSLERDREAFF.

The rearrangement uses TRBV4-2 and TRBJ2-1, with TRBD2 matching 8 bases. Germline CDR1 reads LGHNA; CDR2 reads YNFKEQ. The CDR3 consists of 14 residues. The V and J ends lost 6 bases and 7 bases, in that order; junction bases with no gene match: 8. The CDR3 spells CASSPGTRLNEQFF. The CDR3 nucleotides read TGTGCCAGCAGTCCCGGGACTAGACTTAATGAGCAGTTCTTC.

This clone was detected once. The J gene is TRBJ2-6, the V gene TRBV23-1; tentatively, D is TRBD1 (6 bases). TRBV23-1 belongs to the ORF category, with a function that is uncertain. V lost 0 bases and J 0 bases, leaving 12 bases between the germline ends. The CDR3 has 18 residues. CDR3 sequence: CASSQSVTGLSGANVLTF. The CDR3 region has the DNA TGCGCCAGCAGTCAATCCGTTACAGGGCTCTCTGGGGCCAACGTCCTGACTTTC.

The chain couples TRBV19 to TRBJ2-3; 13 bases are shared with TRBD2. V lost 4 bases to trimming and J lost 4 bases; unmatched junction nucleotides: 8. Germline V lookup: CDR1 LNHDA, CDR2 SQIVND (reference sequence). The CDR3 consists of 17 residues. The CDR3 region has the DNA TGTGCCAGTAGTAAACCTTTTACTAGCGGGGGGGCAGATACGCAGTATTTT. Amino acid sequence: CASSKPFTSGGADTQYF.